The 26 T cell receptor beta chains presented below share a single source sample, sequenced in a study of beta chain features in type 1 diabetes. Isolated RNA was reverse transcribed in full, so expressed TCRB transcripts were sequenced. The repertoire was sequenced with immunoSEQ multiplex PCR; TCRdb's copy has only in-frame clones and lacks some. Of just over 600,000 clones listed, around 15% were seen once; the top ten hold around 0.095%. The sample taken for sequencing was naive CD4+ T cells from blood. Receptors originate from a man between 18 and 29 years old in good health.

This clone was counted a few times. V and J are TRBV7-9 and TRBJ2-1; no definite D call. V shed 5 bases and J shed 12 bases, with 11 bases lying between them. Germline CDR1 and CDR2: SEHNR and FQNEAQ (reference sequence). This CDR3 has 11 residues. CDR3 residues: CASSLSVTQFF. CDR3 sequence (DNA): TGTGCCAGCAGCCTTTCTGTTACGCAGTTCTTC.

This clone has just a few counts. The chain joins TRBV9 to TRBJ2-2; D not resolved. This CDR3 spans 17 amino acids. Germline CDR1 and CDR2: SGDLS and YYNGEE. Trimming took off 2 bases at V and 1 base at J, with 15 bases between the two ends. CDR3 in amino acids: CASSVLLGVVNTGELFF. The CDR3 bases are TGTGCCAGCAGCGTCCTCCTTGGGGTGGTGAACACCGGGGAGCTGTTTTTT. The entire variable domain, with the rest obtained from reference TRBV9 and TRBJ2-2, is as follows: DSGVTQTPKHLITATGQRVTLRCSPRSGDLSVYWYQQSLDQGLQFLIQYYNGEERAKGNILERFSAQQFPDLHSELNLSSLELGDSALYFCASSVLLGVVNTGELFFGEGSRLTVL.

This clone was counted only a few times. The chain recombines TRBV2 with TRBJ2-4; D is uncertain. V was shortened by 1 base and J by 4 bases, with 11 bases between the two germline ends. There are 15 residues in the CDR3. CDR1 SNHLY and CDR2 FYNNEI come from the germline V gene. CDR3 protein: CASSEVDRDKNIQYF. The CDR3, as DNA: TGTGCCAGCAGTGAAGTAGACCGAGATAAAAACATTCAGTACTTC.

This clone has just a few counts. The chain uses TRBV29-1 and TRBJ2-2, with D perhaps TRBD1 or TRBD2 (5 bases each). CDR3 size: 14 residues. Germline CDR1 and CDR2: SQVTM and ANQGSEA. Trimming left V 5 bases short and J 5 bases short, with 15 bases between. The chain's CDR3 is CSVNQGWGTGELFF. In DNA, the CDR3 is TGCAGCGTTAACCAGGGATGGGGGACCGGGGAGCTGTTTTTT.

V gene TRBV4-3 combines with J gene TRBJ1-4; D gene unclear. Germline V gene lookup returns CDR1 LGHNA and CDR2 YSLEER. The V and J ends lost 1 base and 6 bases respectively, with 12 bases between them. This CDR3 region has 15 residues. CDR3 residues: CASSQGGQSHEKLFF. The CDR3 nucleotides read TGCGCCAGCAGCCAAGGAGGCCAGTCTCATGAAAAACTGTTTTTT.

This clone came up a few times. The genes are TRBV13 and TRBJ2-3, with 7 bases identical to TRBD2. Germline V gene sequence: CDR1 PRHDT, CDR2 FYEKMQ (reference sequence). V lost 4 bases and J lost 7; bases outside the gene matches: 17. The CDR3 has 17 amino acids. This CDR3 is CASSSRSRAGSPNTQYF. The CDR3 DNA follows: TGTGCCAGCAGCTCCCGGTCCCGAGCGGGGTCGCCGAATACGCAGTATTTT.

This chain connects TRBV7-2 to TRBJ2-3; the D is unclear. V was pared by 3 bases and J by 1 base, with 5 bases between. Germline V gene sequence: CDR1 SGHTA, CDR2 FQGNSA. The CDR3 contains 13 residues. CDR3 DNA: TGTGCCAGCAGCTTCTTAGGCACAGATACGCAGTATTTT. As protein: CASSFLGTDTQYF.

Only a few counts were recorded for this clone. This chain uses TRBV2 with TRBJ2-7; a possible D gene is TRBD1 (6 bases). In germline, CDR1 is SNHLY, CDR2 FYNNEI. V shed 6 bases and J shed 4 bases, with 16 bases lying between them. This CDR3 has 14 amino acids. CDR3 nucleotide sequence: TGTGCCAGCAGGGTGACAGTGAGGGGGTACGAGCAGTACTTC. Protein product: CASRVTVRGYEQYF.

This clone was counted between two and nine times. The J gene is TRBJ2-2, the V gene TRBV9, with 7 bases lining up with TRBD2. The V and J ends lost 4 bases and 1 base, in that order; junction bases with no gene match: 7. The germline gives CDR1 SGDLS, CDR2 YYNGEE. The CDR3 totals 16 residues. The CDR3 region has the DNA TGTGCCAGCAGCCCCCGACTAGCCCAGAACACCGGGGAGCTGTTTTTT. Translation: CASSPRLAQNTGELFF.

This clone was recorded many times. The J gene is TRBJ2-3, the V gene TRBV23-1; D not certain. TRBV23-1 is identified as an open reading frame with a role that is uncertain. V lost 4 bases, J lost 5 bases, and 1 base lay in between. The length of the CDR3 is 10 residues. In DNA, the CDR3 is TGCGCCAGCAGTCGAGATACGCAGTATTTT. Residues: CASSRDTQYF.

CDR3 coding DNA: TGTGCCAGCAGCTTGGGCCCCCAGGGGGTGAACACTGAAGCTTTCTTT. Its translation is CASSLGPQGVNTEAFF. The chain combines TRBV5-6 with TRBJ1-1; 7 bases match TRBD1. From germline, CDR1 is SGHDT and CDR2 YYEEEE. After removal of 0 bases from V and 0 bases from J, the junction contained 5 bases not matched to a gene. The CDR3 extends over 16 amino acids.

This clone was picked up a small number of times. The gene calls are TRBV27 and TRBJ1-1; no clear D gene. Trimming removed 2 bases from V and 3 bases from J, with 13 bases in between. Germline CDR1 and CDR2: MNHEY and SMNVEV (reference sequence). The CDR3 loop spans 15 amino acids. The CDR3 reads CASSLEWARDTEAFF. The CDR3 DNA follows: TGTGCCAGCAGTTTAGAGTGGGCGCGGGACACTGAAGCTTTCTTT.

The V and J genes are TRBV9 and TRBJ2-2, with a possible D match to TRBD1 (5 bases). Germline V lookup: CDR1 SGDLS, CDR2 YYNGEE. Trimming cost V 3 bases and J 5 bases, with 11 bases left between them. The CDR3 has 14 amino acids. The chain's CDR3 is CASSAAGRTGELFF. Written as DNA, the CDR3 is TGTGCCAGCAGCGCCGCAGGGCGGACCGGGGAGCTGTTTTTT.

Notes on this clone: Compared with germline, one end of the junction differs, possibly owing to a read error. The CDR3 bases are TGCAGTCCTAGCGGGATCTACGAGCAGTACTTC. Translation gives CSPSGIYEQYF. The chain has TRBV20-1 and TRBJ2-7; TRBD2 agrees at 9 bases. Germline-derived CDR1 and CDR2 are DFQATT and SNEGSKA (reference sequence). There are 11 residues in the CDR3.

V gene TRBV21-1 combines with J gene TRBJ2-1; TRBD1 is taken as the D call from the table, unchecked against the DNA. TRBV21-1 is deemed a pseudogene. This CDR3 has 14 amino acids. This chain's CDR3 is CASGSRDSYNEQFF. DNA for the CDR3: TGTGCCAGCGGGTCCCGGGACAGTTACAATGAGCAGTTCTTC.

The rearrangement joins TRBV4-1 to TRBJ2-6, with D possibly matching TRBD1 (5 bases). This CDR3 spans 19 amino acids. CDR1 MGHRA and CDR2 YSYEKL come from the germline V gene. Trimming cost V 0 bases and J 3 bases, with 18 bases left between them. CDR3: CASSQDRQKFEDGANVLTF. CDR3 in DNA: TGCGCCAGCAGCCAAGACAGACAGAAGTTTGAGGATGGGGCCAACGTCCTGACTTTC.

V is TRBV7-8 and J is TRBJ1-2; D unresolved. The V gene lost 0 bases and the J gene lost 7 bases, with 18 bases spanning the gap. This CDR3 spans 16 amino acids. Germline-derived CDR1 and CDR2 are SGHVS and FQNEAQ. CDR3 residues: CASSLASRPGNGGYTF. The CDR3 nucleotides read TGTGCCAGCAGCTTAGCGTCGAGACCCGGGAATGGTGGCTACACCTTC.

The chain links TRBV29-1 to TRBJ2-2; D could derive from TRBD1 or TRBD2 (5 bases each). V lost 7 bases to trimming and J lost 2 bases, with 14 bases between them. This CDR3 has 14 amino acids. Germline values: CDR1 SQVTM, CDR2 ANQGSEA. The CDR3 nucleotides read TGCAGCGCCTTCCGGGACCAAAACACCGGGGAGCTGTTTTTT. It specifies CSAFRDQNTGELFF.

This clone was observed a few times. The chain has TRBV5-6 and TRBJ1-3; D is unclear. This CDR3 comprises 13 residues. V was trimmed by 1 base and J by 4 bases, leaving 6 bases between them. CDR1 SGHDT and CDR2 YYEEEE come from the germline V gene. DNA of the CDR3: TGTGCCAGCAGCTTGTATGGAGGAAACACCATATATTTT. Translating it yields CASSLYGGNTIYF.

The V call is TRBV7-3, the J call TRBJ2-7; the D call may be TRBD1 or TRBD2 (6 bases each). Trimming stripped 5 bases from V and 2 bases from J, with 16 bases between. This CDR3 is 15 amino acids long. Looked up from germline, CDR1 is SGHTA and CDR2 is FQGTGA. CDR3 nucleotides: TGTGCCAGCAGCCCACGCGGGGCAGGGGCCTACGAGCAGTACTTC. As protein: CASSPRGAGAYEQYF.

This sequence joins TRBV29-1 and TRBJ2-2, with TRBD2 as a possible D gene (6 bases). This CDR3 is 14 amino acids long. V was trimmed by 6 bases and J by 6 bases, leaving 17 bases between them. From germline, CDR1 is SQVTM and CDR2 ANQGSEA. The CDR3 is CSVVTAGTAGELFF. Here the CDR3 DNA reads TGCAGCGTCGTTACGGCGGGAACCGCCGGGGAGCTGTTTTTT.

This clone was seen only a few times. The chain employs TRBV27 and TRBJ1-2, with D hard to call. The CDR3 has 14 residues. CDR1 and CDR2 (germline): MNHEY, SMNVEV (reference sequence). The germline V and J ends were trimmed by 3 bases and 2 bases, with 10 bases remaining between them. This CDR3 is CASSFNGPNYGYTF. In DNA, the CDR3 is TGTGCCAGCAGTTTCAACGGGCCCAACTATGGCTACACCTTC.

The V call is TRBV5-4, the J call TRBJ2-1; D gene unclear. V was shortened by 5 bases and J by 5 bases, with 17 bases between the two germline ends. The CDR3 runs to 15 residues. Germline CDR1 is SGHNT and CDR2 is YYREEE (reference sequence). In DNA form, the CDR3 reads TGTGCCAGCAGTCCCGGTCCTACTGGCAACAATGAGCAGTTCTTC. This sequence encodes CASSPGPTGNNEQFF.

This clone was seen more than once but under ten times. This sequence joins TRBV4-2 and TRBJ2-3; no clear D gene. Germline V gene sequence: CDR1 LGHNA, CDR2 YNFKEQ. V was pared by 1 base and J by 6 bases, with 8 bases between. The CDR3 sequence is 13 residues long. The CDR3 here is CASSQAPIDTQYF. The CDR3 DNA reads TGTGCCAGCAGCCAAGCCCCCATCGATACGCAGTATTTT.

The V and J genes are TRBV25-1 and TRBJ2-5; tentative D call: TRBD1 (5 bases). The better agreement between TRBJ2-7 and the DNA end casts doubt on the J call. The CDR3 has 16 residues. Per germline, CDR1 MGHDK and CDR2 SYGVNS. Here the CDR3 DNA reads TGTGCCAGCAGTGATACGGATCGCAGGGCAGGCTACGAGCAGTACTTC. It specifies CASSDTDRRAGYEQYF.

This clone was counted between two and nine times. The chain carries TRBV4-1 and TRBJ1-1; the match to TRBD1 covers 8 bases. The CDR3 is made up of 16 amino acids. V was clipped by 6 bases and J by 2 bases; unmatched bases: 11. Germline V gene lookup returns CDR1 MGHRA and CDR2 YSYEKL. For the CDR3, the DNA is TGCGCCAGCAGACGGGAAGGGACAGGAACAAACACTGAAGCTTTCTTT. Its protein product is CASRREGTGTNTEAFF.